This T cell receptor (beta chain) was identified during a study of T cells in localized non-small cell lung cancer. J gave up 1 base and V 5 bases, and 5 bases lay outside the gene matches. The CDR3 is 15 residues long. Per the germline V gene, CDR1 is SGHAT and CDR2 is FQNNGV. Sequencing used immunoSEQ multiplex PCR; TCRdb keeps in-frame clones, though not all of them. The table has around 41,000 clones, approximately 80% seen once; the top ten hold roughly 8%. This clonotype was sampled from a man between 40 and 70 years old with stage II lung adenocarcinoma. The chain recombines TRBV11-2 with TRBJ2-3; 8 bases align to TRBD2. Sequences were derived from PBMCs, sampled before any cancer treatment. This CDR3 is CASSRAGVGTDTQYF. The DNA for the CDR3 is TGTGCCAGCAGCCGAGCGGGAGTGGGCACAGATACGCAGTATTTT.